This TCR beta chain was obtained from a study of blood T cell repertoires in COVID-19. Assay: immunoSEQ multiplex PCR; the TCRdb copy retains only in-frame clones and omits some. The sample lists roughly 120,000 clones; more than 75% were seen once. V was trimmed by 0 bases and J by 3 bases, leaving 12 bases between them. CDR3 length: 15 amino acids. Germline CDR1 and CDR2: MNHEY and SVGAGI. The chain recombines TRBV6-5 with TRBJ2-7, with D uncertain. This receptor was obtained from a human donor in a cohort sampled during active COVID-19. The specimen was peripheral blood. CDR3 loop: CASSYSKVADYEQYF. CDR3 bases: TGTGCCAGCAGTTACTCTAAAGTGGCGGACTACGAGCAGTACTTC.